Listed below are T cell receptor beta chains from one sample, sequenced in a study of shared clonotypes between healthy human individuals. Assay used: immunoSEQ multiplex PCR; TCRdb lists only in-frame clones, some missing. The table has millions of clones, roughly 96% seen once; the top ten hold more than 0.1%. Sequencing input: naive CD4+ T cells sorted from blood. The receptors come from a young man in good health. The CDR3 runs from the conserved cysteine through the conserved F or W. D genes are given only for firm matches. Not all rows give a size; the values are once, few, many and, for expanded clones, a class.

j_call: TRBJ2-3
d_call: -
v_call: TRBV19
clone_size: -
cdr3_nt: TGTGCCAGTAACTTCAGGGTGGGAAGCACAGATACGCAGTATTTT
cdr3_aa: CASNFRVGSTDTQYF

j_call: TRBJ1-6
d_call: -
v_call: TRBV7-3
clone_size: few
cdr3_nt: TGTGCCAGCAGCTTAGGGACAATCGCTTCACCCCTCCACTTT
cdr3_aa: CASSLGTIASPLHF

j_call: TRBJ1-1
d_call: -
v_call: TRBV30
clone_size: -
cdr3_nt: TGTGCCTGGAGTGTAACCCGGACGGGCACGAACACTGAAGCTTTCTTT
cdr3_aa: CAWSVTRTGTNTEAFF

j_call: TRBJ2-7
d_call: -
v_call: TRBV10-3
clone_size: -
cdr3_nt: TGTGCCATCAGTGAATTGTTGAGGGAGCAGTACTTC
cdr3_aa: CAISELLREQYF

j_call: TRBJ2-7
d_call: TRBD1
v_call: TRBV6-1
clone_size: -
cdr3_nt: TGTGCCAGCAGTACGACAGGGGGCCCCTACGAGCAGTACTTC
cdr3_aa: CASSTTGGPYEQYF

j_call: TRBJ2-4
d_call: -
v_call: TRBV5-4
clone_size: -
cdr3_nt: TGTGCCAGCAGCTTGGGTGGGACTGAATTAGCCAAAAACATTCAGTACTTC
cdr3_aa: CASSLGGTELAKNIQYF

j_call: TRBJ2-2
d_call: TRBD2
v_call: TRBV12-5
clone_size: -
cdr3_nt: TGTGCTAGTGGTTCCGACGGGACTAGCGGGAGGTACACCGGGGAGCTGTTTTTT
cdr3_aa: CASGSDGTSGRYTGELFF

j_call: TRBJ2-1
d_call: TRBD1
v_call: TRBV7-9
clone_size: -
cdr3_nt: TGTGCCAGCAGCCCACCGACAGGGGTGCATGAGCAGTTCTTC
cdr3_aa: CASSPPTGVHEQFF

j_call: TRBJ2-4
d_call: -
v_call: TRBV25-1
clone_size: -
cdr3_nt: TGTGCCAGCAGCGGACTTGTAAACATTCAGTACTTC
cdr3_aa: CASSGLVNIQYF

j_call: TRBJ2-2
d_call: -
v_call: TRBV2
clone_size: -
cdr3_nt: TGTGCCAGCAGTGCGGACAGCCCCGGGGAGCTGTTTTTT
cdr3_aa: CASSADSPGELFF

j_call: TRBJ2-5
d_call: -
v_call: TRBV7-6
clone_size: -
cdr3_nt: TGTGCCAGCAGCTTAGCTACAGGTCGGTCCCAGTACTTC
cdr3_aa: CASSLATGRSQYF

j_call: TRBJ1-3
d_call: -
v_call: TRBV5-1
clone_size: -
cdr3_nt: TGCGCCAGCAGCTTGGGATTCGGGACGGCTTCTGGAAACACCATATATTTT
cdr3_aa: CASSLGFGTASGNTIYF

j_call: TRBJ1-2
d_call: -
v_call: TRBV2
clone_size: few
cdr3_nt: TGTGCCAGCAGTCTAGGCCGGAACTATGGCTACACCTTC
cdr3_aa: CASSLGRNYGYTF

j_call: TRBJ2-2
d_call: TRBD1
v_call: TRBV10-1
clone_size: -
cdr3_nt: TGCGCCAGCAGTGATGTAAGGGGGCCTGGCACCGGGGAGCTGTTTTTT
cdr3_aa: CASSDVRGPGTGELFF

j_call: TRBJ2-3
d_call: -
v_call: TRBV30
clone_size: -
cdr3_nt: TGTGCCTGGAGTGTTGTGGATACGCAGTATTTT
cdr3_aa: CAWSVVDTQYF

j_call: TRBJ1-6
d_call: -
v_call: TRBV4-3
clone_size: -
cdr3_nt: TGCGCCAGCAGCCAAGATATCCAGGCCGCCGTTTATAATTCACCCCTCCACTTT
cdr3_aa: CASSQDIQAAVYNSPLHF

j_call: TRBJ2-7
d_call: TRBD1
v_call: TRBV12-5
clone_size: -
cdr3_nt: TGTGCTAGTGGTTCGGGACAGGGAAATTTCTACGAGCAGTACTTC
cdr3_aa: CASGSGQGNFYEQYF

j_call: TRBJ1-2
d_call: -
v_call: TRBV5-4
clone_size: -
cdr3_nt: TGTGCCAGCAGCTTGCCAACGGGACAAGGCGGAGGCTACACCTTC
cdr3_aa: CASSLPTGQGGGYTF

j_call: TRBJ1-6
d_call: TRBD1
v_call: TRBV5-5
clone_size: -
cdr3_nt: TGTGCCAGCAGCTTTGCCGGACAGGATTCACCCCTCCACTTT
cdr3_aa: CASSFAGQDSPLHF

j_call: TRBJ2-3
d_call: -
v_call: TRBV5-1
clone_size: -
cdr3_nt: TGCGCCAGCAGTGACGAACGGGTGGATACGCAGTATTTT
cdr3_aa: CASSDERVDTQYF

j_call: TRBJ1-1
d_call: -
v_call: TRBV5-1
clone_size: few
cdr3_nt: TGCGCCAGCAGCCCCCACTTGACAGAGAACACTGAAGCTTTCTTT
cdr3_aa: CASSPHLTENTEAFF

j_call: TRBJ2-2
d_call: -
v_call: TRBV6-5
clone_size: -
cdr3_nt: TGTGCCGGACGCACCGGGGAGCTGTTTTTT
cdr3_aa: CAGRTGELFF

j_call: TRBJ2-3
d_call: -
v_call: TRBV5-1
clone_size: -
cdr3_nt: TGCGCCAGCAGCTTTACCCGGAGCACAGATACGCAGTATTTT
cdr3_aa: CASSFTRSTDTQYF

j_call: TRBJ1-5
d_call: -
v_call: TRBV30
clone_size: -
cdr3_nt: TGTGCCTGGAGTGTAGGGTCTTACAATCAGCCCCAGCATTTT
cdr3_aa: CAWSVGSYNQPQHF

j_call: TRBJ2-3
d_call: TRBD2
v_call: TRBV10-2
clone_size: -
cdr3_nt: TGCGCCAGCGGCCTCTCTAGCGGGGAGGATACGCAGTATTTT
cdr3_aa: CASGLSSGEDTQYF

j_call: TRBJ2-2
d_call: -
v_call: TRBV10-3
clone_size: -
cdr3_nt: TGTGCCATCAGTGATAGGACGAACACCGGGGAGCTGTTTTTT
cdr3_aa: CAISDRTNTGELFF

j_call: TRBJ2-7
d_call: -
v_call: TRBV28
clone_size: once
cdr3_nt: TGTGCCAGCAGCTCGGACCTTTACGAGCAGTACTTC
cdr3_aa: CASSSDLYEQYF

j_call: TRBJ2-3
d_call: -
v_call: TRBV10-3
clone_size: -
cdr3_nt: TGTGCCATCAGCCCCGATACCTCTACGCAGTATTTT
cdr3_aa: CAISPDTSTQYF

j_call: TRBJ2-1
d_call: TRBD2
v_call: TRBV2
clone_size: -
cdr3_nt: TGTGCCAGCAGAACAGGGACTAGCGGCTATGGTGATGAGCAGTTCTTC
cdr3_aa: CASRTGTSGYGDEQFF

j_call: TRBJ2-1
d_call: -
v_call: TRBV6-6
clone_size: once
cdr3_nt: TGTGCCAGCAGTTACGGAGGGACCATCTACAATGAGCAGTTCTTC
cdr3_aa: CASSYGGTIYNEQFF

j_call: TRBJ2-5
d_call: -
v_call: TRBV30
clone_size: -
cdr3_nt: TGTGCCTGGAGTGTAGGGCATTGGGAGACCCAGTACTTC
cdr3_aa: CAWSVGHWETQYF

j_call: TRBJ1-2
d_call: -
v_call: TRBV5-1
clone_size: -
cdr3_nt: TGCGCCAGCAGCTCTGGAGGTGGGACGGTTTATGGCTACACCTTC
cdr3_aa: CASSSGGGTVYGYTF

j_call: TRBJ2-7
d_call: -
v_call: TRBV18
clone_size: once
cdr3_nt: TGTGCCAGCTCAGCCGCCTACGAGCAGTACTTC
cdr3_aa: CASSAAYEQYF

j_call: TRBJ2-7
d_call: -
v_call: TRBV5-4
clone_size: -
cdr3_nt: TGTGCCAGCAGCTTGGGGCGGGACGCCTACGAGCAGTACTTC
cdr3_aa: CASSLGRDAYEQYF

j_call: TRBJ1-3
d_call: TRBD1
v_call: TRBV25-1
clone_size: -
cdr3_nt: TGTGCCAGCAGTGAGAGGAACAGGGGGCTGGCTAACACCATATATTTT
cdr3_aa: CASSERNRGLANTIYF

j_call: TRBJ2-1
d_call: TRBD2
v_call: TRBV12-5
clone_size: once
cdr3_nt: TGTGCTAGTGGTTTGGGACTAGCGGGAGGCAATGAGCAGTTCTTC
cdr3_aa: CASGLGLAGGNEQFF

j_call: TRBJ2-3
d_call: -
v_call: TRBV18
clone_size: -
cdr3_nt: TGTGCCAGCTCACCGGGGACGGCCGGAGGGACAGATACGCAGTATTTT
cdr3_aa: CASSPGTAGGTDTQYF

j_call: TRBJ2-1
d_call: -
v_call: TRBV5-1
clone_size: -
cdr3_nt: TGCGCCAGCAGCTCGTCGAGGGCGACCTACAATGAGCAGTTCTTC
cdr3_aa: CASSSSRATYNEQFF

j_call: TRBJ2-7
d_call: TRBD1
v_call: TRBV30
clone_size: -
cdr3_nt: TGTGCCTGGACCGGACAGGGGGCGGGCGAGCAGTACTTC
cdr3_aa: CAWTGQGAGEQYF

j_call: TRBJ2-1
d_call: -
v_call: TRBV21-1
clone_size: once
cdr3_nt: TGTGCCAGGCCTGCGGTAAGGGAGGACAATGAGCAGTTCTTC
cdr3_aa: CARPAVREDNEQFF